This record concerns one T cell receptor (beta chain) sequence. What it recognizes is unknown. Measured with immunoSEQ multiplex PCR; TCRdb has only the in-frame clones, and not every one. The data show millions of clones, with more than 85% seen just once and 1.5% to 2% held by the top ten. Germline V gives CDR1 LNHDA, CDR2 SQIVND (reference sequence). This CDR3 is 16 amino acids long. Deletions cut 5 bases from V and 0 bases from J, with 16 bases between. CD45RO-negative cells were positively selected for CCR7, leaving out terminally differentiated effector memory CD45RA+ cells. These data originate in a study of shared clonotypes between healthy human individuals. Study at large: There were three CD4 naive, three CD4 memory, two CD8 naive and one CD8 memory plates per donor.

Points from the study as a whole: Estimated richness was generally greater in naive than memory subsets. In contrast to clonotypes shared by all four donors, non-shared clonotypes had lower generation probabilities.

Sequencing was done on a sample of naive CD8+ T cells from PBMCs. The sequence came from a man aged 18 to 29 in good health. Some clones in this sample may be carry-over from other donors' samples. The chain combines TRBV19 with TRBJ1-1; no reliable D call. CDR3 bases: TGTGCCAGTAGTCATGACCGCAACCCCATGAACACTGAAGCTTTCTTT. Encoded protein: CASSHDRNPMNTEAFF.